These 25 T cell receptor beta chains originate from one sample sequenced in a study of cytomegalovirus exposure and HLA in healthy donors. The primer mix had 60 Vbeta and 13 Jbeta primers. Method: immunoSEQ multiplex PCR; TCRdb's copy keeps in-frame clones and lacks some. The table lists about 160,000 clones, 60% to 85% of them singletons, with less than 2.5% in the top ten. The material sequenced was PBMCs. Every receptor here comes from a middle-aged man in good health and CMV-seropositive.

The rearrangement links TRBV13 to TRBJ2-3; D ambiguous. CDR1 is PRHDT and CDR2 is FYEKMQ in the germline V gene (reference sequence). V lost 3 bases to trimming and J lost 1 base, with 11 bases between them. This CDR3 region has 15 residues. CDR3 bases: TGTGCCAGCAGCTTCGTGCGGAAGGGCACAGATACGCAGTATTTT. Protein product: CASSFVRKGTDTQYF.

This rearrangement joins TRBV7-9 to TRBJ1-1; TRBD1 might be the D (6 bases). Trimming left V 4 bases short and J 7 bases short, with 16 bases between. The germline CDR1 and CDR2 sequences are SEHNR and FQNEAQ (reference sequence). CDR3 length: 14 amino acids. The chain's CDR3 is CASSSPGGGGEAFF. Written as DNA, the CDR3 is TGTGCCAGCAGCTCTCCGGGAGGGGGAGGTGAAGCTTTCTTT.

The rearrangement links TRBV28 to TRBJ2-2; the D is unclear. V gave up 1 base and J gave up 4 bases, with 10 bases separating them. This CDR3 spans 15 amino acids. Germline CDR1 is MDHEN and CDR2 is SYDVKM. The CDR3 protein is CASSLFVRLTGELFF. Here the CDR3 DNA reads TGTGCCAGCAGTTTATTCGTCAGACTCACCGGGGAGCTGTTTTTT.

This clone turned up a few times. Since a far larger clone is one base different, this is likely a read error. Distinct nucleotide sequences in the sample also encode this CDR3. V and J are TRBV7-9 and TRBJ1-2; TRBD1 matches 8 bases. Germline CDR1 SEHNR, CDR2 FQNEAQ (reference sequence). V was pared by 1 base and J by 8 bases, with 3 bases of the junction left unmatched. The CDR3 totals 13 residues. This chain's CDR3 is CASSLGQGWGYTF. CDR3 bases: TGTGCCAGCAGCTTAGGACAGGGGTGGGGCTACACCTTC.

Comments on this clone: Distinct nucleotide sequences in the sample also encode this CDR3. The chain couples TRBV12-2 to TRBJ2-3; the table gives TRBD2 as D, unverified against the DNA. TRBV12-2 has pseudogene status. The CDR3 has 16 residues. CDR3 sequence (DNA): TGTGCAAGTCGCTTAGCCCAGCGGGGGGCCCCAGACACGCAGTATTTT. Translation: CASRLAQRGAPDTQYF.

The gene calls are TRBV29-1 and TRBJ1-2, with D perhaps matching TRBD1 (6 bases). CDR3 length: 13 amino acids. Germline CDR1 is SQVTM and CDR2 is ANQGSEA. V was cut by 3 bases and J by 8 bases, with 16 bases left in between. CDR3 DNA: TGCAGCGTTGAGATCGTGGACAGAGGGGGCTACACCTTC. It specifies CSVEIVDRGGYTF.

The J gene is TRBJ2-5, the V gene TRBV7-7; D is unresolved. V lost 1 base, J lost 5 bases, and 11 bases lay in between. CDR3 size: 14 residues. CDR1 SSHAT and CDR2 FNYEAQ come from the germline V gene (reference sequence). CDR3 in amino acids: CASSLVNTGETQYF. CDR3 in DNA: TGTGCCAGCAGCTTAGTCAACACGGGTGAGACCCAGTACTTC.

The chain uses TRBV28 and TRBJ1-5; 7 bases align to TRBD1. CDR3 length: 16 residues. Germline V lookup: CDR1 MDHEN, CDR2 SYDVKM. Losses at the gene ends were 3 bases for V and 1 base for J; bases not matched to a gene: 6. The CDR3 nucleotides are TGTGCCAGCAGTTTCCTGGGACAGACGAGCAATCAGCCCCAGCATTTT. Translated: CASSFLGQTSNQPQHF.

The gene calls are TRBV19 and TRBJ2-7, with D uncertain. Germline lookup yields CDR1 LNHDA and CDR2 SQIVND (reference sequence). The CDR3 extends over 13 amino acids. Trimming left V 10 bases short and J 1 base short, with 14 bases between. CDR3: CATQTRASYEQYF. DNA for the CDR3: TGTGCCACCCAAACCCGCGCGTCCTACGAGCAGTACTTC.

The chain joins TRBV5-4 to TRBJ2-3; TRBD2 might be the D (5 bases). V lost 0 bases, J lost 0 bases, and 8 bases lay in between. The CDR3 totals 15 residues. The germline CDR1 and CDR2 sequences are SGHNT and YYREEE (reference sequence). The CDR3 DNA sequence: TGTGCCAGCAGCTTGGGCGCGGGCAGCACAGATACGCAGTATTTT. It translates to CASSLGAGSTDTQYF.

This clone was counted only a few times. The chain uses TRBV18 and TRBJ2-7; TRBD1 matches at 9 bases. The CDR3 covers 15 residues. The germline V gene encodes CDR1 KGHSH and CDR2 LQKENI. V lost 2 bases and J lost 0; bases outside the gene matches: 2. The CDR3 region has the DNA TGTGCCAGCTCACCAGGGACAGGGCCCTCCTACGAGCAGTACTTC. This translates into CASSPGTGPSYEQYF.

The CDR3 DNA reads as TGTGCCAGCTCACCGTCGAGTGGGAACACTGAAGCTTTCTTT. Translated: CASSPSSGNTEAFF. The V and J genes are TRBV18 and TRBJ1-1; D is unresolved. The length of the CDR3 is 14 residues. Per germline, CDR1 KGHSH and CDR2 LQKENI. Trimming stripped 3 bases from V and 1 base from J, with 9 bases between.

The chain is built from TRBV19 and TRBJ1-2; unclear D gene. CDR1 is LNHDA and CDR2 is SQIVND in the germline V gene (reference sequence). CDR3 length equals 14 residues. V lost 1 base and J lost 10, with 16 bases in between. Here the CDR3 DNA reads TGTGCCAGTAGTATAGTTCCCTTTCCGGGTAACTACACCTTC. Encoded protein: CASSIVPFPGNYTF.

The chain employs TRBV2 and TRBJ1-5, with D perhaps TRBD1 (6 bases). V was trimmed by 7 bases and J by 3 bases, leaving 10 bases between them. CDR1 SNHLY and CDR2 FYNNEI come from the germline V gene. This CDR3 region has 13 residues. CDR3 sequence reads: CASIGQINQPQHF. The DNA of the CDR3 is TGTGCCAGCATTGGACAGATCAATCAGCCCCAGCATTTT.

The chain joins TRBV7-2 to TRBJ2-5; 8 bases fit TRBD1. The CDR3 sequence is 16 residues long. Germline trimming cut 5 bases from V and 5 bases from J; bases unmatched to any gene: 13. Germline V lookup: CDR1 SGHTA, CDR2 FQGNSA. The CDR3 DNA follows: TGTGCCAGCAGCCACCACATTGGACAGGGCGGGGAGACCCAGTACTTC. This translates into CASSHHIGQGGETQYF. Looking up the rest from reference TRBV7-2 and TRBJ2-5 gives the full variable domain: GAGVSQSPSNKVTEKGKDVELRCDPISGHTALYWYRQSLGQGLEFLIYFQGNSAPDKSGLPSDRFSAERTGGSVSTLTIQRTQQEDSAVYLCASSHHIGQGGETQYFGPGTRLLVL.

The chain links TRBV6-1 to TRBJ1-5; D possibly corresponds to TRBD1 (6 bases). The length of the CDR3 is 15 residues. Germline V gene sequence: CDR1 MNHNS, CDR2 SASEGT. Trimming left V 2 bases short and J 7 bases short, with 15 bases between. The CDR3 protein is CASSERTRGWQPQHF. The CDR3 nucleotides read TGTGCCAGCAGTGAAAGAACCAGGGGCTGGCAGCCCCAGCATTTT.

The CDR3 nucleotides are TGTGCCAGCAGCGGGGGACTAGCGGGGGGGCTAGGGGAAAATGAGCAGTTCTTC. Amino acid sequence: CASSGGLAGGLGENEQFF. The genes are TRBV9 and TRBJ2-1, with 16 bases aligning to TRBD2. The CDR3 is 18 amino acids. The J segment lost 7 bases and the V segment lost 3 bases, leaving 10 bases of the junction unmatched. Germline lookup yields CDR1 SGDLS and CDR2 YYNGEE.

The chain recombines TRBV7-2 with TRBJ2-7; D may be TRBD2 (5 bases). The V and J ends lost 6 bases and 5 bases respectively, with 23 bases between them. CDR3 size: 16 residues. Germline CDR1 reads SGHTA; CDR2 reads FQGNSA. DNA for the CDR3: TGTGCCAGCAGTCAAACTAGGACGCCATCGCTAGACGAGCAGTACTTC. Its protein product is CASSQTRTPSLDEQYF.

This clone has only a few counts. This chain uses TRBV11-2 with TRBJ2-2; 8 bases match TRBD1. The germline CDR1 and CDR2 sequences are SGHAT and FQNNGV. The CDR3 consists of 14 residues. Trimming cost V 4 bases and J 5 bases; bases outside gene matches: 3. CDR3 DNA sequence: TGTGCCAGCAGCTGGACAGGGAGGACCGGGGAGCTGTTTTTT. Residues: CASSWTGRTGELFF.

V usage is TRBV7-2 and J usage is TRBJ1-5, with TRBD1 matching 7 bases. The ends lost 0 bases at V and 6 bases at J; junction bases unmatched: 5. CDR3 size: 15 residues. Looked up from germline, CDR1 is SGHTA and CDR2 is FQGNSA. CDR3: CASSLAQGLGQPQHF. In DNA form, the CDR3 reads TGTGCCAGCAGCTTAGCACAGGGGTTAGGTCAGCCCCAGCATTTT.

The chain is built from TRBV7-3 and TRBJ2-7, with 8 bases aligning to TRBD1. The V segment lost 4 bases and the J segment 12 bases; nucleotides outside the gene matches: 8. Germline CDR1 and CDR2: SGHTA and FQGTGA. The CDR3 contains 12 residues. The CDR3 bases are TGTGCCAGCAGCTCCCGGACAGGGATCCTGTACTTC. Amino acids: CASSSRTGILYF.

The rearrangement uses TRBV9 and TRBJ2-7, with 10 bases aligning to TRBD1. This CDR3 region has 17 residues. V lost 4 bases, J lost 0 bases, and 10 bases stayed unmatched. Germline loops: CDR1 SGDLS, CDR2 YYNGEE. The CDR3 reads CASSPALGQGGSYEQYF. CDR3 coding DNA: TGTGCCAGCAGCCCAGCCCTAGGACAGGGGGGCTCCTACGAGCAGTACTTC.

This chain's CDR3 is CASSQGLVYTEAFF. The CDR3 DNA reads as TGCGCCAGCAGCCAAGGTCTAGTGTACACTGAAGCTTTCTTT. J is TRBJ1-1 and V is TRBV4-3; D call uncertain. The CDR3 has 14 amino acids. The V and J ends lost 1 base and 3 bases respectively, with 9 bases between them. Germline CDR1 and CDR2: LGHNA and YSLEER.

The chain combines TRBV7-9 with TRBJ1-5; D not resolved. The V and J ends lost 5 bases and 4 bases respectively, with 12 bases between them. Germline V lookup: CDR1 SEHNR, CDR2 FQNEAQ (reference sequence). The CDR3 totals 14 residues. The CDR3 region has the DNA TGTGCCAGCAGCCACGAGCTAGGAAATCAGCCCCAGCATTTT. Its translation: CASSHELGNQPQHF.

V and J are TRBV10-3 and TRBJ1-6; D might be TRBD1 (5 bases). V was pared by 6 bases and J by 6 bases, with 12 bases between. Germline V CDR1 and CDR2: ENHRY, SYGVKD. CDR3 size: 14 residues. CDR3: CAIRTTASNSPLHF. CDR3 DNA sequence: TGTGCCATCAGGACGACAGCGAGTAATTCACCCCTCCACTTT.